This TCR beta chain stems from a study of T cells expressing NK-cell markers. Study-wide context: One of eight sequenced donors was HCMV-seronegative; the other seven were seropositive.

This CDR3 has 12 residues. The germline V gene encodes CDR1 DFQATT and CDR2 SNEGSKA (reference sequence). Whole-study results and caveats: The CD3+CD56-NKG2C+ fraction of a handful of donors was likewise dominated by these clonotypes.

About this clonotype: The antigen is unknown.

Each CDR3 protein gets one entry in TCRdb, which reprocessed the 5' RACE reads and gives no DNA. In all, the sample yields 90,000 to 130,000 distinct CDR3 sequences. The sequence was collected from a woman between 18 and 70 years old in good health. The material sequenced was blood T cells: a sorted CD56 or NKG2C T cell subset, CD4+ or CD8+ T cells, or bulk PBMC T cells (not recorded which). The V call is TRBV20-1, the J call TRBJ1-1. The CDR3 reads CSAFLVNTEAFF.